Shown below are 24 T cell receptor beta chains from a single sample sequenced in a study of cytotoxic CD8 clonotypes in ibrutinib-treated CLL. The repertoire was sequenced with immunoSEQ multiplex PCR; TCRdb's copy has only in-frame clones and lacks some. The data show tens of thousands of clones, with just over 85% seen just once and approximately 5.4% held by the top ten. Sequenced here: PBMCs, sampled before ibrutinib treatment. These receptors all stem from a human donor with chronic lymphocytic leukemia.

The V gene is TRBV6-1, the J gene TRBJ1-5; 8 bases are a match to TRBD1. This CDR3 contains 14 residues. Per germline, CDR1 MNHNS and CDR2 SASEGT. J gave up 6 bases and V 5 bases, and 6 bases lay outside the gene matches. As DNA, the CDR3 is TGTGCCAGCAGTCGACAGGGGCCTAGTCAGCCCCAGCATTTT. It translates to CASSRQGPSQPQHF.

This chain joins TRBV6-5 and TRBJ2-2; D might be TRBD2 (6 bases). V lost 3 bases and J 4 bases, leaving 15 bases between the germline ends. Germline CDR1 MNHEY, CDR2 SVGAGI. This CDR3 is 16 amino acids long. CDR3 amino acids: CASSYGGGGRTGELFF. The CDR3 nucleotides read TGTGCCAGCAGTTATGGGGGAGGAGGACGCACCGGGGAGCTGTTTTTT.

V gene TRBV19 combines with J gene TRBJ1-1; possible D gene TRBD1, 5 bases. V was trimmed by 7 bases and J by 6 bases, leaving 15 bases between them. Germline V gene sequence: CDR1 LNHDA, CDR2 SQIVND (reference sequence). This CDR3 has 13 residues. The DNA of the CDR3 is TGTGCCAGTATTATTGGGGGGAGTTCTGAAGCTTTCTTT. Translated, it gives CASIIGGSSEAFF.

The CDR3 DNA reads as TGTGCCAGCAGTACTACAGGGACCAGCACAGATACGCAGTATTTT. Amino acid sequence: CASSTTGTSTDTQYF. The chain couples TRBV25-1 to TRBJ2-3; tentatively, D is TRBD1 (6 bases). Germline V gene lookup returns CDR1 MGHDK and CDR2 SYGVNS. The CDR3 covers 15 residues. The V end lost 5 bases, the J end lost 0 bases, and 12 bases lay between the germline ends.

This chain connects TRBV5-1 to TRBJ2-5; the D gene is possibly TRBD1 (7 bases). Deletions cut 4 bases from V and 1 base from J, with 11 bases between. Looked up from germline, CDR1 is SGHRS and CDR2 is YFSETQ. There are 14 residues in the CDR3. CDR3 loop: CASSGGTAQETQYF. The CDR3 nucleotides read TGCGCCAGCAGCGGCGGGACAGCCCAAGAGACCCAGTACTTC.

The chain is built from TRBV11-1 and TRBJ2-1, with 11 bases identical to TRBD2. Germline V gives CDR1 SGHAT, CDR2 FQDESV (reference sequence). The CDR3 length is 15 residues. J gave up 5 bases and V 5 bases, and 5 bases lay outside the gene matches. In DNA, the CDR3 is TGTGCCAGCAGCCTTAAACTAGCGGGAGACAATGAGCAGTTCTTC. Translation: CASSLKLAGDNEQFF.

V gene TRBV6-6 combines with J gene TRBJ1-4; D not certain. The CDR3 has 12 residues. The germline V gene has CDR1 MNHNY and CDR2 SVGAGI (reference sequence). V dropped 3 bases and J dropped 4 bases, with 3 bases sitting between them. The CDR3 DNA reads TGTGCCAGCAGTTATCATAATGAAAAACTGTTTTTT. Residues: CASSYHNEKLFF.

The chain links TRBV18 to TRBJ1-2; 7 bases align to TRBD1. The CDR3 is 12 residues long. The V gene end was trimmed by 4 bases and the J gene end by 6 bases; junction bases not matched to a gene: 2. CDR1 is KGHSH, CDR2 LQKENI, per germline. CDR3 loop: CASSLTGDGYTF. In DNA form, the CDR3 reads TGTGCCAGCTCACTCACAGGGGATGGCTACACCTTC. Based on the CDR3 plus reference TRBV18 and TRBJ1-2, the full variable domain is NAGVMQNPRHLVRRRGQEARLRCSPMKGHSHVYWYRQLPEEGLKFMVYLQKENIIDESGMPKERFSAEFPKEGPSILRIQQVVRGDSAAYFCASSLTGDGYTFGSGTRLTVV.

The V call is TRBV27, the J call TRBJ2-2; no clear D gene. CDR1 MNHEY and CDR2 SMNVEV come from the germline V gene (reference sequence). The CDR3 extends over 15 amino acids. V lost 5 bases to trimming and J lost 7 bases, with 17 bases between them. DNA of the CDR3: TGTGCCAGCAGTCCCCTGACCAGGTCGGGCGGGGAGCTGTTTTTT. As protein: CASSPLTRSGGELFF.

This chain links TRBV30 with TRBJ2-7; the match to TRBD1 covers 11 bases. The germline gives CDR1 GTSNPN, CDR2 SVGIG (reference sequence). The CDR3 consists of 14 residues. Germline trimming cut 3 bases from V and 3 bases from J; bases unmatched to any gene: 4. CDR3 DNA sequence: TGTGCCTGGAGCGATGGGACAGGGGGCTACGAGCAGTACTTC. As protein: CAWSDGTGGYEQYF.

The rearrangement uses TRBV25-1 and TRBJ1-4; 7 positions agree with TRBD1. The CDR3 spans 16 residues. CDR1 is MGHDK, CDR2 SYGVNS, per germline. V lost 3 bases and J lost 0; bases outside the gene matches: 4. This chain's CDR3 is CASSDPGQATNEKLFF. The CDR3 DNA reads TGTGCCAGCAGTGACCCTGGACAGGCAACTAATGAAAAACTGTTTTTT.

V is TRBV5-1 and J is TRBJ2-6; D uncertain. CDR1 is SGHRS and CDR2 is YFSETQ in the germline V gene. Trimming shortened V by 4 bases and J by 0 bases, and 8 bases separated the two germline ends. The CDR3 length is 15 residues. CDR3 loop: CASSTAGSGANVLTF. CDR3 sequence (DNA): TGCGCCAGCAGCACCGCAGGCTCTGGGGCCAACGTCCTGACTTTC.

This rearrangement joins TRBV19 to TRBJ1-1; TRBD1 is a possible D gene (6 bases). Germline V gives CDR1 LNHDA, CDR2 SQIVND (reference sequence). The germline V and J ends were trimmed by 2 bases and 0 bases, with 10 bases remaining between them. CDR3 size: 15 residues. CDR3 region: CASSISGGLNTEAFF. CDR3 in DNA: TGTGCCAGTAGTATAAGCGGGGGGCTGAACACTGAAGCTTTCTTT.

The chain combines TRBV5-1 with TRBJ2-3; TRBD2 agrees at 7 bases. Germline V gene lookup returns CDR1 SGHRS and CDR2 YFSETQ. This CDR3 is built from 13 residues. After removal of 5 bases from V and 6 bases from J, the junction contained 6 bases not matched to a gene. CDR3 DNA sequence: TGCGCCAGCAGATCCGTACTAGCGGATACGCAGTATTTT. It yields the protein CASRSVLADTQYF.

The gene calls are TRBV18 and TRBJ1-1, with TRBD1 matching over 7 bases. This CDR3 contains 14 residues. V gave up 5 bases and J gave up 2 bases; unmatched junction bases: 5. The germline gives CDR1 KGHSH, CDR2 LQKENI. The CDR3 nucleotides are TGTGCCAGCTCAACCGACAGGGCCAACACTGAAGCTTTCTTT. It codes for CASSTDRANTEAFF.

J is TRBJ2-1 and V is TRBV6-5; 8 nucleotides match TRBD2. V trimming: 2 bases; J trimming: 7 bases; junction bases outside the gene matches: 7. Germline assignment: CDR1 MNHEY and CDR2 SVGAGI. This CDR3 has 15 residues. The CDR3 region is CASSYIREGLNEQFF. The DNA for the CDR3 is TGTGCCAGCAGTTACATTCGGGAGGGCCTGAATGAGCAGTTCTTC.

This sequence joins TRBV5-8 and TRBJ1-5; D uncertain. Germline V gene sequence: CDR1 SGHTS, CDR2 YDEGEE. Trimming pared 2 bases from V and 2 bases from J, leaving 8 bases between. The CDR3 runs 14 residues. CDR3 bases: TGTGCCAGCAGCTTCCTCTTGGGCAATCAGCCCCAGCATTTT. Translating it yields CASSFLLGNQPQHF.

The rearrangement uses TRBV4-3 and TRBJ1-2, with D perhaps matching TRBD1 (5 bases). CDR1 is LGHNA, CDR2 YSLEER, per germline. This CDR3 contains 15 residues. Trimming cost V 0 bases and J 4 bases, with 12 bases left between them. The CDR3 region has the DNA TGCGCCAGCAGCCAAGATTTGCCAGGGACCTATGGCTACACCTTC. Protein: CASSQDLPGTYGYTF.

V is TRBV11-3 and J is TRBJ2-5; D uncertain. V was pared by 5 bases and J by 0 bases, with 10 bases between. This CDR3 is 14 amino acids long. CDR1 SGHNT and CDR2 YENEEA come from the germline V gene. The CDR3 nucleotides are TGTGCCAGCAGCGGCGGTGGAAACCAAGAGACCCAGTACTTC. Amino acids: CASSGGGNQETQYF. The complete variable domain, with remaining parts taken from reference TRBV11-3 and TRBJ2-5, reads EAGVVQSPRYKIIEKKQPVAFWCNPISGHNTLYWYLQNLGQGPELLIRYENEEAVDDSQLPKDRFSAERLKGVDSTLKIQPAELGDSAVYLCASSGGGNQETQYFGPGTRLLVL.

This clone was recorded only once. The chain is built from TRBV5-1 and TRBJ1-3, with D hard to call. In germline, CDR1 is SGHRS, CDR2 YFSETQ. The germline V and J ends were trimmed by 1 base and 4 bases, with 6 bases remaining between them. This CDR3 is 13 amino acids long. DNA for the CDR3: TGCGCCAGCAGCTTGAGATCGGGAAACACCATATATTTT. Its translation: CASSLRSGNTIYF.

The CDR3 region is CASSLAAGPSTDTQYF. Written as DNA, the CDR3 is TGTGCCAGCAGCTTGGCTGCCGGGCCCAGCACAGATACGCAGTATTTT. The chain has TRBV5-4 and TRBJ2-3; D unresolved. Between the trimmed V and J ends, which lost 0 bases and 0 bases, there was a span of 11 bases. The germline CDR1 and CDR2 sequences are SGHNT and YYREEE (reference sequence). The CDR3 spans 16 residues.

This chain connects TRBV27 to TRBJ2-7; 7 bases fit TRBD2. The CDR3 totals 14 residues. Germline-derived CDR1 and CDR2 are MNHEY and SMNVEV (reference sequence). J was trimmed by 3 bases and V by 3 bases; bases with no gene match: 5. The CDR3 region is CASSLYERGYEQYF. The CDR3 DNA follows: TGTGCCAGCAGTTTGTATGAGCGGGGCTACGAGCAGTACTTC.

V usage is TRBV7-9 and J usage is TRBJ2-6; unclear D gene. In germline, CDR1 is SEHNR, CDR2 FQNEAQ (reference sequence). Trimming cost V 0 bases and J 4 bases, with 7 bases left between them. The CDR3 is 15 amino acids. The CDR3 DNA reads as TGTGCCAGCAGCTTAGCAGGGCCCGGGGCCAACGTCCTGACTTTC. Residues: CASSLAGPGANVLTF.

The CDR3 loop is CASSLAGTGIPGELFF. CDR3 DNA sequence: TGCGCCAGCAGCTTGGCAGGGACAGGCATCCCGGGGGAGCTGTTTTTT. This sequence joins TRBV5-1 and TRBJ2-2; 8 bases agree with TRBD1. With V trimmed by 0 bases and J by 8 bases, 9 bases remained unmatched. This CDR3 has 16 amino acids. Germline V gene sequence: CDR1 SGHRS, CDR2 YFSETQ.